This TCR beta chain is from a study of shared clonotypes between healthy human individuals. Overall study: Donors had three CD4 naive, three CD4 memory, two CD8 naive and one CD8 memory plate apiece.

As regards this clone: As yet, its antigen is unknown.

Study-level points and caveats: Relative to clonotypes present in all four donors, those not shared had lower generation probabilities.

Sequencing was performed with immunoSEQ multiplex PCR; in TCRdb, only in-frame clones are kept and a portion is missing. The sample yields about 1.1 million clones, 70% to 85% seen once. J was trimmed by 5 bases and V by 5 bases; bases with no gene match: 5. Looked up from germline, CDR1 is SGHRS and CDR2 is YFSETQ. There are 14 residues in the CDR3. Sequenced material: memory CD4+ T cells from PBMCs. Stated subset: CD45RA-negative fraction. The clonotype originates from a man between 18 and 35 years old in good health. Some clones in this sample may be carry-over from other donors' samples. V and J are TRBV5-1 and TRBJ2-1; 9 positions agree with TRBD2. The CDR3 is CASRRLAVNNEQFF. The CDR3 DNA reads as TGCGCCAGCAGGCGACTAGCGGTGAACAATGAGCAGTTCTTC.